A single sample is the source of the 21 T cell receptor beta chains below, sequenced in a study of CD8 T cells in Susac syndrome. After extraction with the RNeasy kit, 0.5 to 1 ug of the RNA was reverse transcribed using random hexamers. TCRdb processed the immunoSEQ multiplex PCR reads anew with MiXCR; each CDR3 protein has one entry. The sample lists 120,000 to 150,000 distinct CDR3 sequences, approximately 94% occurring once. The specimen sequenced was CD4+ T cells from PBMCs. The receptors were sampled from a human donor with Susac syndrome.

The chain carries TRBV29-1 and TRBJ2-3; D unclear. The CDR3 consists of 14 residues. Per germline, CDR1 SQVTM and CDR2 ANQGSEA. The V gene lost 6 bases and the J gene lost 10 bases, with 23 bases spanning the gap. The CDR3 bases are TGCAGCGTCTCGGTCTCAATAACTGGAGAGGCGCAGTATTTT. Encoded protein: CSVSVSITGEAQYF.

CDR3 bases: TGTGCCAGCTCACCACCGGTGGCAGGGGCCCCCCTCATGCAGTTCTTC. It encodes CASSPPVAGAPLMQFF. This sequence joins TRBV18 and TRBJ2-1; D is perhaps TRBD1 (6 bases). V was shortened by 0 bases and J by 12 bases, with 21 bases between the two germline ends. The CDR3 covers 16 residues. In germline, CDR1 is KGHSH, CDR2 LQKENI.

The gene calls are TRBV12-3 or TRBV12-4 and TRBJ2-5, with TRBD1 identical over 9 bases. J gave up 5 bases and V 5 bases, and 3 bases lay outside the gene matches. The CDR3 contains 13 residues. The CDR3 region has the DNA TGTGCCAGCAGTACAGGGGGCACGGAGACCCAGTACTTC. Its protein product is CASSTGGTETQYF.

The chain couples TRBV20-1 to TRBJ2-7; D perhaps matches TRBD2 (5 bases). The V and J ends lost 1 base and 7 bases respectively, with 20 bases between them. The CDR3 spans 15 residues. In germline, CDR1 is DFQATT, CDR2 SNEGSKA (reference sequence). This chain's CDR3 is CSARAGRGPIREQYF. In nucleotides, the CDR3 is TGCAGTGCTAGAGCGGGAAGAGGGCCGATTCGGGAGCAGTACTTC.

The V call is TRBV28, the J call TRBJ1-5; D ambiguous. V was pared by 2 bases and J by 4 bases, with 12 bases between. The CDR3 is 15 amino acids. CDR1 and CDR2 from the germline V gene are MDHEN and SYDVKM. CDR3 coding DNA: TGTGCCAGCAGTTTACTGCGAACGGGGAATCAGCCCCAGCATTTT. Amino acid sequence: CASSLLRTGNQPQHF.

The V call is TRBV7-3, the J call TRBJ2-3; 7 bases are a match to TRBD2. The germline gives CDR1 SGHTA, CDR2 FQGTGA. This CDR3 region has 15 residues. V lost 0 bases and J lost 4; bases outside the gene matches: 4. This CDR3 is CASSLTAGVSDTQYF. The CDR3 DNA sequence: TGTGCCAGCAGCTTAACCGCGGGAGTGTCAGATACGCAGTATTTT.

CDR3 protein: CASSTTYRGRLAEAFF. Written as DNA, the CDR3 is TGTGCCAGTAGTACAACCTACAGGGGGCGGTTGGCTGAAGCTTTCTTT. This chain links TRBV19 with TRBJ1-1; 9 bases match TRBD1. The CDR3 runs 16 residues. J was trimmed by 6 bases and V by 4 bases; bases with no gene match: 12. Germline-derived CDR1 and CDR2 are LNHDA and SQIVND (reference sequence).

The chain joins TRBV29-1 to TRBJ1-1, with D unresolved. The CDR3 runs 12 residues. V gave up 3 bases and J gave up 3 bases, with 8 bases separating them. The germline V gene encodes CDR1 SQVTM and CDR2 ANQGSEA. CDR3 amino acids: CSVERGYTEAFF. The DNA of the CDR3 is TGCAGCGTTGAGCGAGGGTACACTGAAGCTTTCTTT.

This clonotype was found once. CDR3 amino acids: CTSSQKDPIITYEQYF. In DNA form, the CDR3 reads TGCACCAGCAGCCAAAAAGACCCCATTATAACGTACGAGCAGTACTTC. The chain is built from TRBV1 and TRBJ2-7. TRBV1 is a listed pseudogene. The CDR3 totals 16 residues.

DNA for the CDR3: TGTGCCACCAGTGACAAGGGGCCCAGAGAGACCCAGTACTTC. It specifies CATSDKGPRETQYF. The chain recombines TRBV24-1 with TRBJ2-5, with D perhaps matching TRBD1 (5 bases). Germline CDR1 KGHDR, CDR2 SFDVKD. The CDR3 spans 14 residues. V was shortened by 4 bases and J by 4 bases, with 12 bases between the two germline ends.

The chain carries TRBV14 and TRBJ2-6; no reliable D call. CDR1 and CDR2 (germline): SGHDN, FVKESK. Trimming removed 1 base at V and 0 bases at J, with 13 bases between. The CDR3 has 18 residues. CDR3 sequence (DNA): TGTGCCAGCAGCCAAGGGCTGAAGGGTCTCTCTGGGGCCAACGTCCTGACTTTC. This encodes CASSQGLKGLSGANVLTF.

V is TRBV9 and J is TRBJ2-3; 9 nucleotides match TRBD1. Germline V gives CDR1 SGDLS, CDR2 YYNGEE. CDR3 length equals 16 residues. V was pared by 4 bases and J by 1 base, with 7 bases of the junction left unmatched. The DNA for the CDR3 is TGTGCCAGCAGCCCCCGAGGACAGGGGCGCACAGATACGCAGTATTTT. Its translation is CASSPRGQGRTDTQYF.

This clonotype was observed a single time. V is TRBV20-1 and J is TRBJ2-5; D tentatively fits TRBD1 or TRBD2 (5 bases each). Trimming left V 6 bases short and J 4 bases short, with 12 bases between. The CDR3 extends over 12 amino acids. Germline assignment: CDR1 DFQATT and CDR2 SNEGSKA (reference sequence). The CDR3 bases are TGCAGTGCCCAAGAGGGGAGAGAGACCCAGTACTTC. Protein sequence: CSAQEGRETQYF.

This chain uses TRBV4-1 with TRBJ2-7, with D possibly TRBD1 on 5 matching bases. The germline V and J ends were trimmed by 0 bases and 6 bases, with 12 bases remaining between them. CDR1 is MGHRA, CDR2 YSYEKL, per germline. The CDR3 spans 14 residues. The CDR3 loop is CASSQDLRGSEQYF. The CDR3, as DNA: TGCGCCAGCAGCCAAGATTTAAGGGGCAGCGAGCAGTACTTC.

This chain uses TRBV6-6 with TRBJ2-7; TRBD2 matches 7 bases. The germline V gene has CDR1 MNHNY and CDR2 SVGAGI (reference sequence). The ends lost 4 bases at V and 3 bases at J; junction bases unmatched: 9. This CDR3 is built from 15 residues. CDR3 coding DNA: TGTGCCAGCAGTTGGCGGGGAGGGCCCCGCTACGAGCAGTACTTC. Residues: CASSWRGGPRYEQYF.

V gene TRBV10-3 combines with J gene TRBJ1-2, with TRBD1 matching over 7 bases. J lost 2 bases, V lost 6 bases, and 15 bases had no gene match. The CDR3 runs to 17 residues. Germline CDR1 ENHRY, CDR2 SYGVKD. CDR3 in DNA: TGTGCCATCAGGCGACCCGTCCGGGACAGCCAAAACTATGGCTACACCTTC. Amino acid sequence: CAIRRPVRDSQNYGYTF.

The chain has TRBV7-3 and TRBJ2-4; D may be TRBD1 (5 bases). Germline V gene lookup returns CDR1 SGHTA and CDR2 FQGTGA. Trimming removed 2 bases at V and 2 bases at J, with 10 bases between. The CDR3 is 15 residues long. CDR3 nucleotide sequence: TGTGCCAGCAGCTTAGGTGCAGGGACCAAAAACATTCAGTACTTC. This encodes CASSLGAGTKNIQYF.

V is TRBV20-1 and J is TRBJ2-6, with 12 bases lining up with TRBD2. This CDR3 is 16 amino acids long. From germline, CDR1 is DFQATT and CDR2 SNEGSKA (reference sequence). V gave up 4 bases and J gave up 1 base; unmatched junction bases: 2. CDR3 in amino acids: CSATSGRGSGANVLTF. The CDR3 DNA reads as TGCAGTGCTACTAGCGGGAGGGGGTCTGGGGCCAACGTCCTGACTTTC.

This chain connects TRBV6-5 to TRBJ1-5, with D maybe TRBD1 (5 bases). The germline gives CDR1 MNHEY, CDR2 SVGAGI. The CDR3 is made up of 18 amino acids. Trimming stripped 0 bases from V and 0 bases from J, with 15 bases between. The DNA for the CDR3 is TGTGCCAGCAGTTACTCGAGGAGGGGCCGATATAGCAATCAGCCCCAGCATTTT. Amino acids: CASSYSRRGRYSNQPQHF.

The chain is built from TRBV20-1 and TRBJ1-1; D is unclear. Germline CDR1 reads DFQATT; CDR2 reads SNEGSKA (reference sequence). This CDR3 comprises 14 residues. V was pared by 0 bases and J by 7 bases, with 15 bases between. The CDR3 reads CSARDRRAQGEAFF. As DNA, the CDR3 is TGCAGTGCTAGAGATCGAAGGGCCCAAGGTGAAGCTTTCTTT.

This chain connects TRBV29-1 to TRBJ2-6; D is unresolved. This CDR3 region has 14 residues. The V gene lost 2 bases and the J gene lost 2 bases, with 7 bases spanning the gap. Germline CDR1 SQVTM, CDR2 ANQGSEA. In DNA, the CDR3 is TGCAGCGTTGAAAGTCCCGCTGGGGCCAACGTCCTGACTTTC. Its protein is CSVESPAGANVLTF.